The 3 T cell receptor beta chains reported below all come from one sample, sequenced in a study of cytomegalovirus exposure and HLA in healthy donors. This PCR relied on a set of 60 Vbeta primers and 13 Jbeta primers. Sequencing used immunoSEQ multiplex PCR; TCRdb keeps in-frame clones, though not all of them. The sample contains more than 90,000 clones, around 86% of which appear only once. The specimen sequenced was PBMCs. These receptor sequences come from an older woman in good health and CMV-seropositive.

CDR3 amino acids: CASSAPGGGQNYEQYF. The DNA of the CDR3 is TGTGCCAGCAGCGCTCCCGGTGGGGGACAGAATTACGAGCAGTACTTC. The chain links TRBV7-9 to TRBJ2-7, with TRBD1 matching 7 bases. The J segment lost 4 bases and the V segment lost 5 bases, leaving 14 bases of the junction unmatched. Looked up from germline, CDR1 is SEHNR and CDR2 is FQNEAQ (reference sequence). The CDR3 spans 16 residues.

The chain has TRBV5-5 and TRBJ1-4, with 8 bases aligning to TRBD1. There are 15 residues in the CDR3. V shed 0 bases, J shed 6 bases, and the junction held 4 bases outside the gene matches. Germline CDR1 and CDR2: SGHKS and YYEKEE (reference sequence). CDR3 region: CASSLVGTGYEKLFF. DNA for the CDR3: TGTGCCAGCAGCTTGGTAGGGACAGGTTATGAAAAACTGTTTTTT.

For the CDR3, the DNA is TGCGCCAGCAGCCAAGGCGGGAGGGCCGGGGAGACCCAGTACTTC. It specifies CASSQGGRAGETQYF. This chain links TRBV4-1 with TRBJ2-5; 9 bases match TRBD2. Germline assignment: CDR1 MGHRA and CDR2 YSYEKL. The junction had 5 bases not matched to a gene; V was cut back by 1 base and J by 5 bases. The CDR3 runs 15 residues.